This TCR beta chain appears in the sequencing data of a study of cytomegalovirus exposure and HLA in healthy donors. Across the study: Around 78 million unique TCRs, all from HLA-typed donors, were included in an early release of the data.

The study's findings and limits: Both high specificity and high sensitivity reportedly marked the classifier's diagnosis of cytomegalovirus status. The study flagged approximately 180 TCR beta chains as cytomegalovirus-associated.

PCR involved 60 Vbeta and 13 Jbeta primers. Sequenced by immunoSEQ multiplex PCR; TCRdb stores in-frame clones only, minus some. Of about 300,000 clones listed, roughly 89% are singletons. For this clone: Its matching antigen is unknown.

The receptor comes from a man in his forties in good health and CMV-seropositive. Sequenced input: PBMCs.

The CDR3 DNA follows: TGTGCCAGCAGGCTAAGCCGGGAATTACTCAATGAGCAGTTCTTC. Translated: CASRLSRELLNEQFF. V is TRBV28 and J is TRBJ2-1; the D gene is possibly TRBD2 (5 bases). The germline V gene encodes CDR1 MDHEN and CDR2 SYDVKM. CDR3 length equals 15 residues. With 6 bases removed from V and 6 bases from J, the gap between germline ends came to 18 bases.